This T cell receptor beta chain was observed in a study of CD8+CD57+ T cells in acquired aplastic anemia. Turning to the study itself: Average DNA yield from sorted CD4+ and CD8+ cells was around 3.2 ug. Study-wide findings and caveats: Roughly 30 CD8+ CDR3 sequences occurred in both the patients and the controls.

Sequencing involved patients with CD8+CD57+ cell expansion previously shown by flow cytometry. Among the patients, all had severe acquired aplastic anemia. Blood sampling was performed on the patients, and none of them had received therapy by then. Using genomic DNA as the template, TCR beta VDJ and CDR3 profiling was carried out. TCRdb used MiXCR to reprocess the reads, holding one entry per CDR3 protein. The sample holds 450,000 to 550,000 distinct CDR3 sequences, around 33% seen once. From germline, CDR1 is SGDLS and CDR2 YYNGEE. The CDR3 has 17 residues. Notes on this clonotype: Its antigen is undetermined. A much larger clone is a single base away; this may be a read error.

The source material was sorted CD4+, CD8+, or CD8+CD57+ T cells (not recorded which) from PBMCs. The chain recombines TRBV9 with TRBJ2-5; 7 bases match TRBD2. The sequence was collected from a human donor with aplastic anemia. The CDR3, as DNA: TGCGCCAGCAGTGAGCGGGGCGGGGTGGGAGGTCGGGAGACCCAGTACTTC. It yields the protein CASSERGGVGGRETQYF.